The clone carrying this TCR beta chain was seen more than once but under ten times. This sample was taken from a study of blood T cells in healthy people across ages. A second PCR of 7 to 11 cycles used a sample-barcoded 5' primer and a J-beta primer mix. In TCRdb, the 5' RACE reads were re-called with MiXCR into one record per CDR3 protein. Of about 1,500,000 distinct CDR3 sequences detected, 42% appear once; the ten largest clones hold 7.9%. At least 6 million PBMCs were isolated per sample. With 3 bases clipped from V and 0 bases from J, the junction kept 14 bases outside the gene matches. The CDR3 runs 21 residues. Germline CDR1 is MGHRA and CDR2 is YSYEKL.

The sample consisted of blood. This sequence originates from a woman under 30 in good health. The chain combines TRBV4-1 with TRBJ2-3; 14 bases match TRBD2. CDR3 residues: CASSHLSGFGTSGSSTDTQYF. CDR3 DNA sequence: TGCGCCAGCAGCCACCTAAGTGGGTTCGGGACTAGCGGGAGTAGCACAGATACGCAGTATTTT.